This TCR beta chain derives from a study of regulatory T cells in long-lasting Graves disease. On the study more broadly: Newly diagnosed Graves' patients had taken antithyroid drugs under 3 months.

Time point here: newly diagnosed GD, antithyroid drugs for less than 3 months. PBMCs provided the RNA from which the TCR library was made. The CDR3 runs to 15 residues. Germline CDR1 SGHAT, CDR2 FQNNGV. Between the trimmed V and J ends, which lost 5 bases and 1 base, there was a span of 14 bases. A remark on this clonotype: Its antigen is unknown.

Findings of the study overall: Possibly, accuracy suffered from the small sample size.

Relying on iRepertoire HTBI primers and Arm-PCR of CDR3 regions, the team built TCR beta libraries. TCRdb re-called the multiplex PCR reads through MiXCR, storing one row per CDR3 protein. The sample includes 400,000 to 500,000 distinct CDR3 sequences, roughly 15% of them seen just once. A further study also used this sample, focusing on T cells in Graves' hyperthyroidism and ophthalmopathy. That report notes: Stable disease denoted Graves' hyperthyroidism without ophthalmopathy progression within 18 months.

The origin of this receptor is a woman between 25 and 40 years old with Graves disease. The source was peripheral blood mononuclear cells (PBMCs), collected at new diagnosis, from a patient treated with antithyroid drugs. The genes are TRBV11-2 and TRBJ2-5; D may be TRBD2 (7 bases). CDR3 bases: TGTGCCAGCAGCCTCGGGGGGCGGGTCCAAGAGACCCAGTACTTC. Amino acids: CASSLGGRVQETQYF.